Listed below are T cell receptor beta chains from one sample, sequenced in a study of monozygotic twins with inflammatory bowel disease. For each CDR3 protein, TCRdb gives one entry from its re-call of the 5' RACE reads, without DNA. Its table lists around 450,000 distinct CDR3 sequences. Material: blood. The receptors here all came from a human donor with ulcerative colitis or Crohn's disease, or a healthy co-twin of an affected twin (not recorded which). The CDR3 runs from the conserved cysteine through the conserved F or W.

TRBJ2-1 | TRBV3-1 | CASSQASGNEQFF
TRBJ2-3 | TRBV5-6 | CASSLVQRDTQYF
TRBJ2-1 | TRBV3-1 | CASSRLGYNEQFF
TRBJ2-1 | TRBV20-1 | CSAPRGSTYNEQFF
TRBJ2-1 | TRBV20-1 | CSASGQAPVVRQFF
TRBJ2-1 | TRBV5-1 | CASSLEAGGEYNEQFF
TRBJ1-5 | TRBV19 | CASRGQVNFGQPQHF
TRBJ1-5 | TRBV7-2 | CASSLDRGQPQHF
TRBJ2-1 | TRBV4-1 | CASSQPGITYNEQFF
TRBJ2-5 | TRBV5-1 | CASSQGPGAETQYF
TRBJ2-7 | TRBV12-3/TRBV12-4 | CASGPPTGSFTYEQYF
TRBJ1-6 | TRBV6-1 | CASSPRGAGSPLHF
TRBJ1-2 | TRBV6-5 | CASTDQTAYGYTF
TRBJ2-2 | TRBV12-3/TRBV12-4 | CASSSTNAGELFF
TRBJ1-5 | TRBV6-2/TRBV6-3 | CASSYSEQPQHF
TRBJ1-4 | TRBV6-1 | CASSIYQGSSEKLFF
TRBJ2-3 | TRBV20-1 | CSAASSGGRTDTQYF